This T cell receptor (beta chain) was observed in a study of T cell responses to AZD1222 COVID-19 vaccine. Assay used: immunoSEQ multiplex PCR; TCRdb lists only in-frame clones, some missing. The sample yields 130,000 or so clones, 85% to 95% seen once. Germline CDR1 reads WSHSY; CDR2 reads SAAADI. Trimming left V 2 bases short and J 4 bases short, with 3 bases between. The CDR3 covers 12 residues. V and J are TRBV10-2 and TRBJ2-1; D is unresolved. Here the sequenced sample was peripheral blood, taken on day 0 of AZD1222 vaccination. The source is an adult in good health. For the CDR3, the DNA is TGCGCCAGCAGTGAGCGTTACAATGAGCAGTTCTTC. This codes for CASSERYNEQFF.